The entry below describes one T cell receptor beta chain. Which antigen it targets is not known. The junction departs from the called germline gene at one end, perhaps through a read error. These data belong to a study of blood T cells in healthy people across ages (dated by TCRdb to the mid-2010s). Some background on the complete study: In model experiments, roughly one uniquely barcoded TCR beta cDNA molecule per two T cells was captured by template switching. The study analyzed two additional independent replicas of 1 million unique cDNA reads from the same blood draw for two donors, one aged 18 to 29 and one aged 80 or older. Age-related changes in TCR beta repertoire diversity were measured in the study by deep sequencing normalized with unique cDNA molecular identifiers. The donors were divided into four age groups: young (average around 17 years), middle-aged (about 41), aged (around 59) and long-lived (about 90). Study-wide conclusions, independent of this receptor: The CMV infection status of donors was not known, potentially confounding age-related changes in expanded clonotypes. Compared with the aged group, the long-lived group had more naive CD4+ T cells, fewer expanded clones and increased TCR diversity, suggesting age selection. Observed TCR beta diversity per million T cells fell roughly linearly with age, and a significant reduction was already apparent by age approximately 40. Total diversity estimates from one million sequenced T cells were considered lower bounds and underestimates. Because profiling used bulk unsorted PBMCs, naive and antigen-experienced compartments could not be compared conclusively. Observed TCR beta diversity correlated strongly with the percentage of naive T cells measured by flow cytometry.

Libraries were made using 5' RACE. TCRdb names Illumina HiSeq 2500 as the instrument used. A second PCR of about 7 to 12 cycles was run with a J-beta primer mix and a sample-barcoded 5' primer. A unique molecular identifier was introduced onto each TCR beta cDNA molecule by a template-switch 5' adaptor carrying 12 random nucleotides. At least 3 million CDR3-containing paired-end reads were obtained from each sample. First-strand cDNA was synthesized from all RNA with the Mint cDNA synthesis kit, primed by a TRBC-specific oligonucleotide. Following uracil-DNA glycosylase treatment, a first 18-cycle PCR with universal primers M1SS and BC2_uni_R was performed on all cDNA. In the authors' own workflow: Each sample was normalized by randomly selecting 1 million high-quality reads, each carrying a distinct molecular identifier. Instead of being binned into consensus sequences, reads that shared molecular identifiers were thrown out. MiTCR, with a Q25 quality threshold and the strictest error-elimination algorithm, was used for CDR3 identification, clonotype clustering and error correction. Lower-bound total TCR beta diversity was estimated with a nonparametric unseen species model using Euler transformation. Using fastp at Q25 and MiXCR, TCRdb reprocessed the public reads and kept productive beta chains. Entries that share a CDR3 protein sequence are merged under the most common genes and DNA. These V and J calls derive from TCRdb rather than the authors' analysis. This sample is represented by 450,000 to 650,000 distinct CDR3 sequences; approximately 25% of them were singletons. The ten top clones hold just over 8.5% of the sample.

Systemically healthy Caucasian individuals from Russia, 39 in total and aged roughly 6 to 100 years, were included as donors. Each donor gave 8 to 10 milliliters of peripheral blood, collected into EDTA-treated Vacutainer tubes. Ficoll-Paque density-gradient centrifugation was used to isolate PBMCs, with at least 7 million per sample. Trizol reagent was used to extract total RNA from PBMCs, with at least 6 micrograms per sample. For every donor, flow cytometry on a PBMC aliquot measured the percentage of naive CD45RAhigh/CD27high T cells. Inclusive of the bounding cysteine and phenylalanine, the CDR3 is 13 residues long. Only the CDR3 part of the read is kept: 39 bases, read in frame from the first base. CDR1 and CDR2 (DFQATT, SNEGSKA) derive from the germline V gene (reference sequence). This sample was shared with a second study, whose subject was T cells of mothers and their children. That second report states: Nine systemically healthy Caucasian individuals served as donors, namely three mothers together with their six children. cDNA synthesis used all of the extracted RNA, with roughly 1.6 ug of RNA in each 15 ul reaction. In the second PCR, sample barcodes and 2-4 random nucleotides were introduced via the M1S primer. Over 9 million TCR beta CDR3 reads came from each mother, compared with a few million reads from each child. TCR recombination output is similarly shaped by thymic selection in related and unrelated pairs, with a minor effect exerted by inherited differences. Normalized repertoire overlap in related mother-child pairs was always slightly higher than in unrelated mother-child pairs, but the difference was never significant. No persistent microchimeric T cell clones were found, with a detection sensitivity of approximately 100 clones per million clonotypes. The study used deep NGS to compare TCR beta repertoires of mothers and children, seeking features distinguishing related mother-child pairs from unrelated individuals. The mean age was roughly 44 +/- 4 years for the mothers and about 12 +/- 4 years for the children. After adapter ligation was performed with NEBNext reagents, the libraries were sequenced on an Illumina HiSeq 2000 with 100+100 nt paired-end reads. To prevent cross-contamination, the mother and child libraries were prepared a month apart and were sequenced in separate runs. For each donor, somewhere between roughly 500,000 and 2,100,000 distinct TCR beta clonotypes were identified. Naive TCR beta clonotypes were estimated from low-frequency clonotypes matched to each donor's FACS-determined naive share, without sorting.

This receptor was identified in a boy younger than 18 in good health. The V and J segments used are TRBV20-1 and TRBJ2-5; no D gene can be assigned with confidence. The sample taken for sequencing was blood. For the CDR3, the sequence is CSARATDSNEQLF. The DNA is as follows: TGCAGTGCTAGAGCCACCGACTCAAATGAGCAGCTCTTC.